Below, one T cell receptor beta chain is given with its context. Its antigen is unidentified. The data belong to a study of T cells after posttransplantation cyclophosphamide. Methotrexate plus calcineurin inhibitor accompanied controls' myeloablative marrow transplants; sampling was 1 year later. Sequencing was performed with immunoSEQ multiplex PCR; in TCRdb, only in-frame clones are kept and a portion is missing. The repertoire holds 15,000 to 20,000 clones, with around nine tenths as singletons. Notes on the study in general: Recipient CMV seropositivity and CMV reactivation strongly tracked TRB clonality. Skin or GI-infiltrating T cells shared few TRB sequences with blood. Later post-transplant blood repertoires were often dominated by donor CD8+ memory clones.

CDR3 size: 15 residues. Germline V gene sequence: CDR1 SGDLS, CDR2 YYNGEE. J lost 8 bases, V lost 3 bases, and 8 bases had no gene match. The receptor's source is a male patient aged 45-59 years who received an allogeneic stem cell transplant from an unrelated donor, was CMV-positive, and had chronic GVHD only. These T cells may partly come from the graft donor. Here the sequenced sample was PBMCs, taken after an allogeneic stem cell transplant with a calcineurin inhibitor and methotrexate. The chain has TRBV9 and TRBJ1-6; 7 bases align to TRBD1. The DNA for the CDR3 is TGTGCCAGCAGCGCCCTACAGGGGTACGATTCACCCCTCCACTTT. Translating it yields CASSALQGYDSPLHF.